This entry lists 19 T cell receptor beta chains sequenced from one sample in a study of CD8 T cells in Susac syndrome. Reverse transcription of roughly 0.5 to 1 ug RNA was performed with random hexamers. In TCRdb, the immunoSEQ multiplex PCR reads were re-called with MiXCR into one record per CDR3 protein. The sample lists 150,000 to 200,000 distinct CDR3 sequences, 90% to 96% occurring once. The sample consisted of CD4+ T cells from PBMCs. These receptors originate from a human donor with Susac syndrome.

The chain is built from TRBV30 and TRBJ2-1, with 10 positions matching TRBD1. Looked up from germline, CDR1 is GTSNPN and CDR2 is SVGIG (reference sequence). The CDR3 loop spans 13 amino acids. V was pared by 3 bases and J by 7 bases, with 3 bases of the junction left unmatched. CDR3 DNA: TGTGCCTGGAGGGACAGGGGGAGGAATGAGCAGTTCTTC. It translates to CAWRDRGRNEQFF. Using reference TRBV30 and TRBJ2-1 for the parts outside the CDR3, the full variable domain is SQTIHQWPATLVQPVGSPLSLECTVEGTSNPNLYWYRQAAGRGLQLLFYSVGIGQISSEVPQNLSASRPQDRQFILSSKKLLLSDSGFYLCAWRDRGRNEQFFGPGTRLTVL.

The chain links TRBV20-1 to TRBJ2-3; possible D gene TRBD2, 6 bases. The CDR3 runs to 12 residues. The ends were cut back, 2 bases at V and 4 bases at J, with 7 bases in the middle. CDR1 and CDR2 from the germline V gene are DFQATT and SNEGSKA (reference sequence). CDR3 protein: CSARIAADTQYF. For the CDR3, the DNA is TGCAGTGCTAGAATAGCGGCAGATACGCAGTATTTT.

This clonotype appeared a single time. The chain combines TRBV28 with TRBJ1-5; D uncertain. The CDR3 covers 14 residues. The V end was cut by 6 bases, the J end by 4 bases, with 13 bases between. Germline V gene lookup returns CDR1 MDHEN and CDR2 SYDVKM. The CDR3 DNA reads TGTGCCAGCAGCCCTCCCCCCTTTAATCAGCCCCAGCATTTT. This gives the protein CASSPPPFNQPQHF. Full variable domain (outside the CDR3, taken from reference TRBV28 and TRBJ1-5): DVKVTQSSRYLVKRTGEKVFLECVQDMDHENMFWYRQDPGLGLRLIYFSYDVKMKEKGDIPEGYSVSREKKERFSLILESASTNQTSMYLCASSPPPFNQPQHFGDGTRLSIL.

The rearrangement joins TRBV29-1 to TRBJ1-4; D call uncertain. The CDR3 has 13 residues. The V end was cut by 5 bases, the J end by 5 bases, with 12 bases between. In germline, CDR1 is SQVTM, CDR2 ANQGSEA. The CDR3 loop reads CSVSGRRNEKLFF. As DNA, the CDR3 is TGCAGCGTTTCTGGCAGAAGAAATGAAAAACTGTTTTTT.

V usage is TRBV4-2 and J usage is TRBJ1-1; TRBD1 agrees at 8 bases. This CDR3 contains 14 residues. V gave up 3 bases and J gave up 11 bases; unmatched junction bases: 11. Germline lookup yields CDR1 LGHNA and CDR2 YNFKEQ. In DNA, the CDR3 is TGTGCCAGCAGCCAGACAGACAGGGGCGTTCGGGCTTTCTTT. Protein: CASSQTDRGVRAFF.

The chain employs TRBV30 and TRBJ1-1; 7 bases agree with TRBD1. V was clipped by 1 base and J by 1 base; unmatched bases: 9. The CDR3 sequence is 16 residues long. CDR1 and CDR2 (germline): GTSNPN, SVGIG (reference sequence). CDR3 protein: CAWSGTRTGTNTEAFF. CDR3 nucleotide sequence: TGTGCCTGGAGTGGGACCCGGACAGGAACGAACACTGAAGCTTTCTTT.

The chain combines TRBV4-1 with TRBJ2-7, with 9 bases fitting TRBD1. Trimming cost V 3 bases and J 3 bases; bases outside gene matches: 3. Germline CDR1 MGHRA, CDR2 YSYEKL. There are 14 residues in the CDR3. CDR3 coding DNA: TGCGCCAGCAGCCACCCGGGACAGGGCTACGAGCAGTACTTC. This codes for CASSHPGQGYEQYF.

The chain links TRBV29-1 to TRBJ1-4, with 7 positions matching TRBD1. The J segment lost 7 bases and the V segment lost 4 bases, leaving 9 bases of the junction unmatched. Germline lookup yields CDR1 SQVTM and CDR2 ANQGSEA. This CDR3 region has 14 residues. CDR3 sequence: CSVGVGGNPEKLFF. DNA of the CDR3: TGCAGCGTTGGGGTAGGGGGCAACCCTGAAAAACTGTTTTTT.

The chain is built from TRBV30 and TRBJ1-6; D gene unclear. With 1 base removed from V and 4 bases from J, the gap between germline ends came to 14 bases. CDR1 is GTSNPN, CDR2 SVGIG, per germline (reference sequence). The CDR3 is made up of 16 amino acids. The CDR3 DNA reads TGTGCCTGGAGTGAGGCGGGGAACTTTTATAATTCACCCCTCCACTTT. Translation: CAWSEAGNFYNSPLHF.

The chain carries TRBV6-5 and TRBJ2-5, with D perhaps matching TRBD1 (6 bases). This CDR3 spans 12 amino acids. The V end lost 6 bases, the J end lost 4 bases, and 9 bases lay between the germline ends. CDR1 and CDR2 from the germline V gene are MNHEY and SVGAGI. CDR3: CASRDRTETQYF. CDR3 bases: TGTGCCAGCAGGGACAGAACAGAGACCCAGTACTTC.

This rearrangement joins TRBV27 to TRBJ1-5, with D perhaps TRBD1 (6 bases). With 6 bases removed from V and 0 bases from J, the gap between germline ends came to 12 bases. This CDR3 comprises 15 residues. Germline CDR1 reads MNHEY; CDR2 reads SMNVEV (reference sequence). The DNA of the CDR3 is TGTGCCAGCAGCTACGACAGGACTAGCAATCAGCCCCAGCATTTT. Encoded protein: CASSYDRTSNQPQHF.

This clonotype has only one observation. V gene TRBV29-1 combines with J gene TRBJ2-5; no firm D call. This CDR3 spans 12 amino acids. CDR1 SQVTM and CDR2 ANQGSEA come from the germline V gene. The V end lost 7 bases, the J end lost 1 base, and 10 bases lay between the germline ends. The CDR3 protein is CSATDFQETQYF. The CDR3 region has the DNA TGCAGCGCAACAGACTTCCAAGAGACCCAGTACTTC. Complete variable domain (other parts from reference TRBV29-1 and TRBJ2-5): SAVISQKPSRDICQRGTSLTIQCQVDSQVTMMFWYRQQPGQSLTLIATANQGSEATYESGFVIDKFPISRPNLTFSTLTVSNMSPEDSSIYLCSATDFQETQYFGPGTRLLVL.

This chain joins TRBV29-1 and TRBJ2-4, with D possibly TRBD1 on 5 matching bases. CDR3 size: 11 residues. Germline V CDR1 and CDR2: SQVTM, ANQGSEA. V lost 7 bases and J 8 bases, leaving 12 bases between the germline ends. The CDR3 loop is CSARAGHIQYF. CDR3 nucleotide sequence: TGCAGCGCCAGGGCCGGGCACATTCAGTACTTC.

V is TRBV2 and J is TRBJ1-1; D may be TRBD1 (6 bases). CDR3 size: 13 residues. CDR1 and CDR2 (germline): SNHLY, FYNNEI. Trimming pared 6 bases from V and 4 bases from J, leaving 12 bases between. The CDR3 protein is CASSEGDGTEAFF. The DNA of the CDR3 is TGTGCCAGCAGCGAGGGGGATGGCACTGAAGCTTTCTTT.

J is TRBJ2-4 and V is TRBV25-1; weak D call: TRBD2 (5 bases). CDR1 and CDR2 from the germline V gene are MGHDK and SYGVNS. The ends were cut back, 2 bases at V and 5 bases at J, with 10 bases in the middle. The length of the CDR3 is 14 residues. In DNA, the CDR3 is TGTGCCAGCAGTGAAGCGAGGGTAGAAAACATTCAGTACTTC. It yields the protein CASSEARVENIQYF.

The V gene is TRBV27, the J gene TRBJ2-2; no firm D call. CDR1 and CDR2 (germline): MNHEY, SMNVEV (reference sequence). Deletions cut 5 bases from V and 0 bases from J, with 10 bases between. This CDR3 is 15 amino acids long. The CDR3 DNA sequence: TGTGCCAGCAGTCTCGGACGGACGAACACCGGGGAGCTGTTTTTT. Its protein product is CASSLGRTNTGELFF.

Written as DNA, the CDR3 is TGTGCCAGCAGCCCCGGGACTAGCGGGCGCGAGACCCAGTACTTC. Encoded protein: CASSPGTSGRETQYF. The gene calls are TRBV9 and TRBJ2-5; 12 bases are shared with TRBD2. V dropped 4 bases and J dropped 5; count of bases not matched to a gene: 6. This CDR3 comprises 15 residues. CDR1 SGDLS and CDR2 YYNGEE come from the germline V gene.

CDR3 bases: TGTGCCAGCACCCGTGGTGCAGAGACCCAGTACTTC. This translates into CASTRGAETQYF. This chain uses TRBV12-3 or TRBV12-4 with TRBJ2-5; D call uncertain. Trimming shortened V by 7 bases and J by 4 bases, and 10 bases separated the two germline ends. The CDR3 extends over 12 amino acids.

V is TRBV11-2 and J is TRBJ2-5; D remains unclear. From germline, CDR1 is SGHAT and CDR2 FQNNGV. Trimming removed 2 bases at V and 3 bases at J, with 13 bases between. The CDR3 has 15 amino acids. The DNA for the CDR3 is TGTGCCAGCAGCTTACACCGTCTTAGGAAAGAGACCCAGTACTTC. This translates into CASSLHRLRKETQYF.